Listed here is a single T cell receptor (beta chain). Its antigen remains unknown. This entry is derived from a study of T cells after yellow fever vaccination. Overall study results and limits: CD4 and CD8 compartments shared a small share of clonotypes. A faster peak, day 5 versus 15, was reached by the weaker secondary response.

MiXCR, applied by TCRdb to the 5' RACE reads, yields one record per CDR3 protein. The profile covers hundreds of thousands of distinct CDR3 sequences, with roughly 3.5% appearing a single time and about 20% taken by the ten largest. This sample comprised PBMCs, obtained on the day of the yellow fever booster vaccination. The receptor was derived from a young man who received the YFV17D yellow fever vaccine.

CDR3 residues: CASSIGPLLNEQFF. The CDR3 DNA sequence: TGTGCCAGTAGTATCGGACCCCTTCTGAATGAGCAGTTCTTC. The rearrangement uses TRBV19 and TRBJ2-1; D is unresolved. The germline gives CDR1 LNHDA, CDR2 SQIVND (reference sequence). V was shortened by 3 bases and J by 7 bases, with 13 bases between the two germline ends. There are 14 residues in the CDR3. Full variable domain (remainder filled in from reference TRBV19 and TRBJ2-1): DGGITQSPKYLFRKEGQNVTLSCEQNLNHDAMYWYRQDPGQGLRLIYYSQIVNDFQKGDIAEGYSVSREKKESFPLTVTSAQKNPTAFYLCASSIGPLLNEQFFGPGTRLTVL.